The TCR beta chain under discussion was sequenced for a study of blood T cell repertoires in COVID-19. J was trimmed by 5 bases and V by 7 bases; bases with no gene match: 10. In germline, CDR1 is KGHDR, CDR2 SFDVKD. CDR3 size: 15 residues. Profiled with immunoSEQ multiplex PCR; TCRdb holds only in-frame clones, not every one. The data show about 52,000 clones, approximately 80% seen once. The J gene is TRBJ2-5, the V gene TRBV24-1; 9 nucleotides agree with TRBD1. This receptor was identified in a man aged 80 or over with COVID-19, enrolled during active disease. Input material: peripheral blood. CDR3 amino acids: CATSAGQGRSETQYF. DNA for the CDR3: TGTGCCACCAGCGCGGGACAGGGAAGGTCGGAGACCCAGTACTTC.